One sample yielded the 18 T cell receptor beta chains listed below, sequenced in a study of blood T cell repertoires in COVID-19 (TCRdb year 2020). Libraries came from the immunoSEQ multiplex PCR assay. In TCRdb, the immuneACCESS table is reduced to in-frame sequences with V and J assigned. These tables do not hold every clone; where another copy was compared, an unresolved V gene accounts for under half, and the others remain unexplained. Here the sample has 50,000 to 65,000 clones; around two thirds occur a single time. The ten largest clones add up to roughly 50% of the sample. Specimen: PBMCs or T cells enriched from blood (not recorded which). The receptors shown here come from a woman in her sixties or seventies who had been exposed to COVID-19.

This chain joins TRBV5-4 and TRBJ2-2, with D possibly matching TRBD1 (5 bases). Per the germline V gene, CDR1 is SGHNT and CDR2 is YYREEE (reference sequence). V was pared by 4 bases and J by 0 bases, with 10 bases between. The CDR3 length is 15 residues. The CDR3 DNA sequence: TGTGCCAGCAGCCGACAGACTGCGAACACCGGGGAGCTGTTTTTT. As protein: CASSRQTANTGELFF.

This chain connects TRBV5-1 to TRBJ1-4, with a weak D call TRBD1 (5 bases). Germline V CDR1 and CDR2: SGHRS, YFSETQ. V gave up 4 bases and J gave up 0 bases, with 10 bases separating them. CDR3 size: 15 residues. The CDR3 DNA sequence: TGCGCCAGCAGCAACACCAGGGCAACTAATGAAAAACTGTTTTTT. This codes for CASSNTRATNEKLFF.

This chain uses TRBV12-3 or TRBV12-4 with TRBJ1-1; TRBD1 agrees at 7 bases. Trimming took 5 bases from V and 9 from J; bases not matched to a gene: 6. CDR3 size: 12 residues. The CDR3 nucleotides are TGTGCCAGCAGTATCGACAGGGCCAAAGCTTTCTTT. It yields the protein CASSIDRAKAFF.

The CDR3 loop is CASSPEVGRGSGYTF. DNA of the CDR3: TGCGCCAGCAGCCCAGAAGTGGGCAGGGGTAGTGGCTACACCTTC. The V gene is TRBV4-3, the J gene TRBJ1-2; D is possibly TRBD1 (6 bases). Trimming cost V 4 bases and J 7 bases, with 19 bases left between them. The germline gives CDR1 LGHNA, CDR2 YSLEER. CDR3 length: 15 amino acids.

This clone was detected only a few times. The rearrangement uses TRBV5-4 and TRBJ2-7, with D hard to call. CDR1 and CDR2 (germline): SGHNT, YYREEE (reference sequence). The CDR3 has 13 residues. Trimming took off 4 bases at V and 6 bases at J, with 14 bases between the two ends. The CDR3 DNA is TGTGCCAGCAGCCCGGAACAGCTACGCGAGCAGTACTTC. Its protein is CASSPEQLREQYF.

The table lists this clone with many counts. This chain connects TRBV6-2 or TRBV6-3 to TRBJ2-2; TRBD1 matches at 7 bases. The germline CDR1 and CDR2 sequences are MNHEY and SVGEGT. CDR3 length equals 15 residues. Losses at the gene ends were 5 bases for V and 3 bases for J; bases not matched to a gene: 6. CDR3 amino acids: CASSPGQEHTGELFF. CDR3 nucleotide sequence: TGTGCCAGCAGTCCCGGACAGGAACACACCGGGGAGCTGTTTTTT.

The chain recombines TRBV19 with TRBJ1-2; the D is unclear. This CDR3 comprises 12 residues. Germline assignment: CDR1 LNHDA and CDR2 SQIVND (reference sequence). The V gene lost 6 bases and the J gene lost 8 bases, with 13 bases spanning the gap. CDR3 loop: CASRPTAGGYTF. The DNA of the CDR3 is TGTGCCAGTAGGCCAACGGCGGGGGGCTACACCTTC.

This chain uses TRBV27 with TRBJ1-2, with 8 bases matching TRBD1. Germline values: CDR1 MNHEY, CDR2 SMNVEV (reference sequence). V lost 6 bases, J lost 3 bases, and 6 bases stayed unmatched. The CDR3 contains 14 residues. The CDR3, as DNA: TGTGCCAGCAGACCCCGACAGGGGTACTATGGCTACACCTTC. Its protein is CASRPRQGYYGYTF.

A note on this clone: This may be a read error: a much more frequent sequence differs by one nucleotide. The rearrangement uses TRBV30 and TRBJ2-7; D gene ambiguous. CDR3 size: 14 residues. CDR1 and CDR2 (germline): GTSNPN, SVGIG (reference sequence). This CDR3 is CAWSALESSYGQYF. The CDR3 DNA follows: TGTGCCTGGAGCGCCCTGGAGTCCTCCTACGGGCAGTACTTC.

This rearrangement joins TRBV14 to TRBJ2-1, with unresolved D. V was clipped by 4 bases and J by 6 bases, with 7 bases between them. The CDR3 is 12 residues long. Germline values: CDR1 SGHDN, CDR2 FVKESK. The CDR3 nucleotides read TGTGCCAGCAGCCCCTCTTTCAATGAGCAGTTCTTC. Translating gives CASSPSFNEQFF.

The chain employs TRBV28 and TRBJ1-1; tentatively, D is TRBD1 (5 bases). Germline CDR1 MDHEN, CDR2 SYDVKM. The V end lost 4 bases, the J end lost 1 base, and 13 bases lay between the germline ends. The CDR3 contains 15 residues. The CDR3 loop reads CASSSPGGENTEAFF. CDR3 DNA: TGTGCCAGCAGTTCCCCGGGGGGAGAGAACACTGAAGCTTTCTTT.

The genes are TRBV5-1 and TRBJ2-3; D is undetermined. Trimming stripped 2 bases from V and 1 base from J, with 17 bases between. This CDR3 region has 17 residues. The germline gives CDR1 SGHRS, CDR2 YFSETQ. The CDR3 protein is CASSFTREASGTDTQYF. DNA of the CDR3: TGCGCCAGCAGCTTCACCCGTGAGGCCTCGGGCACAGATACGCAGTATTTT.

The chain links TRBV28 to TRBJ1-2; D might be TRBD1 (6 bases). The CDR3 runs to 15 residues. With 7 bases removed from V and 4 bases from J, the gap between germline ends came to 19 bases. Per germline, CDR1 MDHEN and CDR2 SYDVKM. In nucleotides, the CDR3 is TGTGCCAGCACCCGTCCCGGGACATCCTCCTATGGCTACACCTTC. Translated: CASTRPGTSSYGYTF.

The chain uses TRBV11-2 and TRBJ1-1; D is uncertain. Between the trimmed V and J ends, which lost 6 bases and 3 bases, there was a span of 17 bases. CDR1 SGHAT and CDR2 FQNNGV come from the germline V gene. The CDR3 is 15 amino acids. The CDR3 DNA follows: TGTGCCAGCAGTCCCGGAGGGCGTCTTCACACTGAAGCTTTCTTT. Translation gives CASSPGGRLHTEAFF.

This clone was counted at least ten times. This rearrangement joins TRBV4-2 to TRBJ2-7; possibly TRBD2 for D (5 bases). The germline V gene has CDR1 LGHNA and CDR2 YNFKEQ. The CDR3 is 14 amino acids. V lost 1 base and J 5 bases, leaving 12 bases between the germline ends. The CDR3 DNA reads as TGTGCCAGCAGCCAAGGGGGTAGCGCCCACGAGCAGTACTTC. Encoded protein: CASSQGGSAHEQYF.

This clone occurred a few times. V is TRBV19 and J is TRBJ1-1; 11 positions agree with TRBD1. The junction had 7 bases not matched to a gene; V was cut back by 6 bases and J by 1 base. The CDR3 runs to 16 residues. Germline assignment: CDR1 LNHDA and CDR2 SQIVND (reference sequence). Here the CDR3 reads CASSGTGGFGNTEAFF. CDR3 DNA: TGTGCCAGTAGCGGGACAGGGGGATTTGGGAACACTGAAGCTTTCTTT.

V gene TRBV5-1 combines with J gene TRBJ2-1, with D maybe TRBD2 (5 bases). The germline CDR1 and CDR2 sequences are SGHRS and YFSETQ. CDR3 size: 15 residues. V shed 7 bases and J shed 5 bases, with 19 bases lying between them. In nucleotides, the CDR3 is TGCGCCAGCCGCCCCGAGGGCCGGGCCCACAATGAGCAGTTCTTC. Translating it yields CASRPEGRAHNEQFF.

V is TRBV4-1 and J is TRBJ2-1; 8 positions match TRBD2. V gave up 4 bases and J gave up 9 bases; unmatched junction bases: 8. CDR1 is MGHRA, CDR2 YSYEKL, per germline. The CDR3 is 14 residues long. CDR3 DNA: TGCGCCAGCAGCCCTTATTCAAGCGGGGGTGAGCAGTTCTTC. The encoded protein is CASSPYSSGGEQFF.